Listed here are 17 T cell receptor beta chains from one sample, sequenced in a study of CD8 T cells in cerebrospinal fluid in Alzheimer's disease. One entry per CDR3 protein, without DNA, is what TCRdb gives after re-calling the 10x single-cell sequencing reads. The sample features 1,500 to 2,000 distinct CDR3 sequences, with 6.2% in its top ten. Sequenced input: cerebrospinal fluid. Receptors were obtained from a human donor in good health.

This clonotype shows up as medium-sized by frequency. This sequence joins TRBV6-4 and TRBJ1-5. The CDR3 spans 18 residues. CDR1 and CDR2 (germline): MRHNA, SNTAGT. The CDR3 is CASSDIRRGMVSNQPQHF.

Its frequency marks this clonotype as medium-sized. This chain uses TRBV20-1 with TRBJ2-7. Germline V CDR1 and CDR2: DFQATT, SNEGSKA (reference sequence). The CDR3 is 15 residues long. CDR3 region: CSARVFDRSSYEQYF.

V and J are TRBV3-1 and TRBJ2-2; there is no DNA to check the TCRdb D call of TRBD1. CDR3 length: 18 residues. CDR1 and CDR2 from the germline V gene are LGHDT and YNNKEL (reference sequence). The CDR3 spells CASSARQGPERSTGELFF.

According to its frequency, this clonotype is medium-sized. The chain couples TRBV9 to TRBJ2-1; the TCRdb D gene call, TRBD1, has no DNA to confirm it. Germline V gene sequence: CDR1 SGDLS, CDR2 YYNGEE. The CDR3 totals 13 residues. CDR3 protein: CASSVRAYNEQFF.

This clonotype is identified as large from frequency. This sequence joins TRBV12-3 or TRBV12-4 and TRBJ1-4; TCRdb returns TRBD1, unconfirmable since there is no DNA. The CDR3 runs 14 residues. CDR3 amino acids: CASSLRQGGEKLFF.

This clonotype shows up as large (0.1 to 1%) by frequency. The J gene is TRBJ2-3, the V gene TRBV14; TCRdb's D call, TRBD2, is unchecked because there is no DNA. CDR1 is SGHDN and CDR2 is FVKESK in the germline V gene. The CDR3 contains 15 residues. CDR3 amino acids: CASSQVTSRGATQYF.

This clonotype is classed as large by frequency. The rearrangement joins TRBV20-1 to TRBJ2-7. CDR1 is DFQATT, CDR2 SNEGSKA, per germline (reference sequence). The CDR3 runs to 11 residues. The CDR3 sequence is CSVTDTYEQYF.

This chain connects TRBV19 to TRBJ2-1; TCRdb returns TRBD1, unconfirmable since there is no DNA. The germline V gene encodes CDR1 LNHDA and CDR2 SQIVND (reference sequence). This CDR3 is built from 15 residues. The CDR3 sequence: CASSRAGQGAVEQFF.

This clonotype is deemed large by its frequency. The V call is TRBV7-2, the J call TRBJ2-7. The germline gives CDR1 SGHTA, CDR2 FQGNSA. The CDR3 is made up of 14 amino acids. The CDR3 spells CASSSLGPPYEQYF.

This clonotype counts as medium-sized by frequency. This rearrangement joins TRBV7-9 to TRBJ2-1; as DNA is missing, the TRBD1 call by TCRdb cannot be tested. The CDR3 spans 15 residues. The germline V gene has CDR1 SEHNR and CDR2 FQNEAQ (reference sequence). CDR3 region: CASSLEVGQGETQFF.

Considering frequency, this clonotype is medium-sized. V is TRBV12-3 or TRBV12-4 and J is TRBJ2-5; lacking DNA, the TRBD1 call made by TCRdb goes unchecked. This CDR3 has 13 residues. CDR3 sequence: CASSSTGQETQYF.

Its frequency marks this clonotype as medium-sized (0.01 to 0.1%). CDR3 sequence reads: CSASTVLGANVLTF. The chain combines TRBV20-1 with TRBJ2-6. The CDR3 runs 14 residues. Germline V gene lookup returns CDR1 DFQATT and CDR2 SNEGSKA (reference sequence).

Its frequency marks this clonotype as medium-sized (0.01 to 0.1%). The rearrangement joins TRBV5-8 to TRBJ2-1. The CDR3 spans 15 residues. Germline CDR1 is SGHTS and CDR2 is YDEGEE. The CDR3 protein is CASSFSSSSYNEQFF. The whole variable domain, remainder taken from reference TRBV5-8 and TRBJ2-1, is EAGVTQSPTHLIKTRGQQATLRCSPISGHTSVYWYQQALGLGLQFLLWYDEGEERNRGNFPPRFSGRQFPNYSSELNVNALELEDSALYLCASSFSSSSYNEQFFGPGTRLTVL.

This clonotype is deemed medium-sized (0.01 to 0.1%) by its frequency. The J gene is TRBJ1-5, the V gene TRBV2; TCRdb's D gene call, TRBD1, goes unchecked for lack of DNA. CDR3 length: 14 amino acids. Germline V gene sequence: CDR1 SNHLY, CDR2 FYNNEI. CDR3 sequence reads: CASDWTGGTQPQHF.

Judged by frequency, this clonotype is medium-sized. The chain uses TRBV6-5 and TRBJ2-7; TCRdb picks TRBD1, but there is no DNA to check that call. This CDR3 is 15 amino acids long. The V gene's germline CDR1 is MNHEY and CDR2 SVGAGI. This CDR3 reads CASSYATDRVSEQYF.

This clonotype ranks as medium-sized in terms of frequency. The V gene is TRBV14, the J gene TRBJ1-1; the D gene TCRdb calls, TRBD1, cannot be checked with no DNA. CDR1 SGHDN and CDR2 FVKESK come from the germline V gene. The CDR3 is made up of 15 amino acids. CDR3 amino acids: CASSVNRGLNTEAFF.

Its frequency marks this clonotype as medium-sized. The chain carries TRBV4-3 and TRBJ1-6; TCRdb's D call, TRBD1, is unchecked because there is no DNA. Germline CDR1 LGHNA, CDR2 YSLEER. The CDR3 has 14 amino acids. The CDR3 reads CASSQWGHNSPLHF.